This record covers a single T cell receptor beta chain. How the authors handled the data: Amplified reference gene primers provided the basis for estimating nucleated cell counts. Generated by immunoSEQ multiplex PCR, the TCRdb table keeps only in-frame clones and is missing some. That table is the source of V, J and clone size, and D and trimming were worked out from the DNA. This sample has almost 300,000 clones, with roughly nine tenths found just once. The V gene's germline CDR1 is MNHEY and CDR2 SVGAGI. The CDR3 is made up of 16 amino acids. The V and J ends lost 2 bases and 5 bases respectively, with 18 bases between them. The source of the sample is a study of blood T cell repertoires in COVID-19. Study context: Specimens from acute and convalescent COVID-19 originated in the United States, Italy and Spain. Sources were T cells, B-cell-depleted T cells, or PBMCs; the material itself was cDNA or gDNA.

J is TRBJ1-1 and V is TRBV6-5; D possibly corresponds to TRBD1 (5 bases). The specimen was peripheral blood. The clonotype comes from a woman younger than 45 with COVID-19, enrolled during active disease. As DNA, the CDR3 is TGTGCCAGCAGTTACCCACGAACAGGAATGAGGACTGAAGCTTTCTTT. This translates into CASSYPRTGMRTEAFF.